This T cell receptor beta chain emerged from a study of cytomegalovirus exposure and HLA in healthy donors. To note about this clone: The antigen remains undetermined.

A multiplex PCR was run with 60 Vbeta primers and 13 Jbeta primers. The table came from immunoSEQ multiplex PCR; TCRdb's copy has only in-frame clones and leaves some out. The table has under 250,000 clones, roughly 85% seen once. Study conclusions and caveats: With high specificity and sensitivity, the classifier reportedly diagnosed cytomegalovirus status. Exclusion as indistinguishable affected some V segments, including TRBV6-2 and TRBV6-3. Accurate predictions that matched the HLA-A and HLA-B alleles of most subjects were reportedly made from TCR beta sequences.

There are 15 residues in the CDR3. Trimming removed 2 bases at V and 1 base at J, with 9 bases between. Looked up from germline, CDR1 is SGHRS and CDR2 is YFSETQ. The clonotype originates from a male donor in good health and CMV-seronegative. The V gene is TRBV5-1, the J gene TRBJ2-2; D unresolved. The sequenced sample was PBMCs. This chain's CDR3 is CASSFGSENTGELFF. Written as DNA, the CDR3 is TGCGCCAGCAGCTTTGGCTCTGAGAACACCGGGGAGCTGTTTTTT.